A single sample gave rise to the 15 T cell receptor beta chains below, sequenced in a study of response to subunit inactivated influenza vaccine. TCRdb analysed the RT-PCR reads with MiXCR anew, one entry per CDR3 protein. The data show about 300,000 distinct CDR3 sequences, with 20% to 25% seen just once and under 13% held by the top ten. The sample was PBMCs from blood, taken approximately 20 months after vaccination. The receptors derive from a man aged 45 to 70 who received an inactivated influenza vaccine.

There are many counts of this clonotype. The J gene is TRBJ1-5, the V gene TRBV28; D gene unclear. CDR1 is MDHEN, CDR2 SYDVKM, per germline. The CDR3 consists of 15 residues. V shed 4 bases and J shed 0 bases, with 10 bases lying between them. CDR3 in amino acids: CASSSDTYSNQPQHF. The CDR3 DNA sequence: TGTGCCAGCAGTTCCGACACTTATAGCAATCAGCCCCAGCATTTT.

The sample holds many counts of this clonotype. V usage is TRBV6-1 and J usage is TRBJ1-6; D gene ambiguous. Trimming stripped 0 bases from V and 7 bases from J, with 4 bases between. CDR3 length: 13 amino acids. Germline assignment: CDR1 MNHNS and CDR2 SASEGT. CDR3 bases: TGTGCCAGCAGTGAAGCTGAGAATTCACCCCTCCACTTT. This sequence encodes CASSEAENSPLHF.

The V gene is TRBV5-1, the J gene TRBJ2-7, with 13 bases aligning to TRBD2. The CDR3 covers 15 residues. CDR1 is SGHRS and CDR2 is YFSETQ in the germline V gene. The V and J ends lost 3 bases and 4 bases, in that order; junction bases with no gene match: 4. The CDR3 DNA is TGCGCCAGCAGCTCGGGGACTAGCGGGACGTACGAGCAGTACTTC. It specifies CASSSGTSGTYEQYF.

This clonotype was found a few times. The rearrangement links TRBV11-1 to TRBJ2-3, with D possibly being TRBD2 (6 bases). Per the germline V gene, CDR1 is SGHAT and CDR2 is FQDESV (reference sequence). This CDR3 comprises 18 residues. Trimming removed 5 bases from V and 2 bases from J, with 23 bases in between. CDR3 sequence (DNA): TGTGCCAGCAGCACCAGTATGGGCGCGGGGCCCGCCACAGATACGCAGTATTTT. This gives the protein CASSTSMGAGPATDTQYF. Full variable domain (missing parts from reference TRBV11-1 and TRBJ2-3): EAEVAQSPRYKITEKSQAVAFWCDPISGHATLYWYRQILGQGPELLVQFQDESVVDDSQLPKDRFSAERLKGVDSTLKIQPAELGDSAMYLCASSTSMGAGPATDTQYFGPGTRLTVL.

The chain combines TRBV20-1 with TRBJ1-5, with TRBD1 identical over 8 bases. Germline lookup yields CDR1 DFQATT and CDR2 SNEGSKA (reference sequence). This CDR3 is built from 14 residues. V lost 2 bases, J lost 4 bases, and 4 bases stayed unmatched. Here the CDR3 DNA reads TGCAGTGCTAGATCGGGACAGGCAAATCAGCCCCAGCATTTT. Residues: CSARSGQANQPQHF.

The chain has TRBV11-1 and TRBJ2-1; tentative D call: TRBD2 (6 bases). CDR3 size: 15 residues. Trimming removed 1 base at V and 6 bases at J, with 13 bases between. Germline CDR1 and CDR2: SGHAT and FQDESV (reference sequence). DNA for the CDR3: TGTGCCAGCAGCTTAGGAACCGGGACTGGCAATGAGCAGTTCTTC. Translating it yields CASSLGTGTGNEQFF.

This rearrangement joins TRBV9 to TRBJ2-7; 8 nucleotides line up with TRBD2. Germline CDR1 is SGDLS and CDR2 is YYNGEE. V dropped 2 bases and J dropped 4; count of bases not matched to a gene: 8. This CDR3 is built from 15 residues. The CDR3 nucleotides read TGTGCCAGCAGCGTTGGGACTAGTCAATCTTACGAGCAGTACTTC. This translates into CASSVGTSQSYEQYF.

The V call is TRBV4-1, the J call TRBJ2-7, with D possibly being TRBD1 (5 bases). This CDR3 is built from 14 residues. Trimming took 4 bases from V and 3 from J, leaving 13 bases between them. Germline V CDR1 and CDR2: MGHRA, YSYEKL. CDR3 sequence reads: CASSPQRTIYEQYF. Written as DNA, the CDR3 is TGCGCCAGCAGCCCTCAGAGGACAATCTACGAGCAGTACTTC.

This clonotype turned up a few times. The genes are TRBV20-1 and TRBJ2-1; 10 nucleotides match TRBD2. Germline assignment: CDR1 DFQATT and CDR2 SNEGSKA (reference sequence). With 6 bases clipped from V and 8 bases from J, the junction kept 10 bases outside the gene matches. The length of the CDR3 is 14 residues. The CDR3 DNA reads as TGCAGTGCCCTGGGGGCTAGCGGGAGCTATGAGCAGTTCTTC. Its translation: CSALGASGSYEQFF.

This clonotype was recorded a few times. The chain links TRBV28 to TRBJ1-1; the match to TRBD1 covers 7 bases. CDR3 length: 12 amino acids. Germline CDR1 reads MDHEN; CDR2 reads SYDVKM. Unmatched junction bases numbered 7, after V lost 5 bases and J lost 10 bases. The CDR3 loop is CASSLRDRVAFF. CDR3 coding DNA: TGTGCCAGCAGTCTACGAGACAGGGTAGCTTTCTTT.

A word on this clonotype: The CDR3 carries no conserved terminal phenylalanine or tryptophan, so it likely arises from a read error. CDR3: CSVEDPWASGHTDTQYS. The CDR3, as DNA: TGCAGCGTTGAAGATCCCTGGGCTAGCGGGCACACAGATACGCAGTATTCT. The genes are TRBV29-1 and TRBJ2-3; 8 positions match TRBD2. Trimming took 0 bases from V and 2 from J; bases not matched to a gene: 10. This CDR3 region has 17 residues. Germline CDR1 and CDR2: SQVTM and ANQGSEA.

This chain joins TRBV12-3 or TRBV12-4 and TRBJ1-5, with 8 nucleotides matching TRBD1. CDR3 length: 16 residues. The trim removed 5 bases at V and 0 bases at J, leaving 6 bases unmatched. This CDR3 reads CASSEGTGGSNQPQHF. Here the CDR3 DNA reads TGTGCCAGCAGTGAAGGAACAGGGGGTAGCAATCAGCCCCAGCATTTT.

The chain is built from TRBV27 and TRBJ1-3; D call uncertain. The CDR3 runs 13 residues. The germline V and J ends were trimmed by 6 bases and 4 bases, with 10 bases remaining between them. Germline V gives CDR1 MNHEY, CDR2 SMNVEV (reference sequence). Here the CDR3 DNA reads TGTGCCAGCAGACCACAAGGAGGAAACACCATATATTTT. Translation gives CASRPQGGNTIYF.

This clonotype was recorded at least ten times. The chain employs TRBV6-5 and TRBJ1-5; D is possibly TRBD1 (5 bases). With 0 bases removed from V and 4 bases from J, the gap between germline ends came to 10 bases. The CDR3 has 15 residues. The V gene's germline CDR1 is MNHEY and CDR2 SVGAGI. CDR3 loop: CASSYSIEGNQPQHF. CDR3 nucleotides: TGTGCCAGCAGTTACTCGATCGAGGGGAATCAGCCCCAGCATTTT.

The chain links TRBV7-8 to TRBJ2-1; TRBD2 is a possible D gene (6 bases). The CDR3 has 16 residues. The V end lost 3 bases, the J end lost 5 bases, and 17 bases lay between the germline ends. Germline CDR1 and CDR2: SGHVS and FQNEAQ. The CDR3 DNA reads as TGTGCCAGCAGCTTGTCTCGACGGACTACTGACAATGAGCAGTTCTTC. Translation: CASSLSRRTTDNEQFF.